This T cell receptor (beta chain) is drawn from a study of graft-versus-host responses after intestinal transplantation. At the level of the study: Anti-thymocyte globulin served as induction for all recipients, who then took tacrolimus and steroids for around 3 years. Notes on the study in general: Peak levels of circulating GvH clones tracked with early post-transplant HvG declines. Graft-donor T cell macrochimerism coincided with high graft-versus-host to host-versus-graft clonal ratios in allografts.

Repertoires were generated with immunoSEQ multiplex PCR, while TCRdb's copy carries only in-frame clones and drops some. Counted here are around 1,300 clones, around nine tenths occurring once; the ten biggest clones make up 8%. About this clone itself: Its antigen is as yet unknown.

Source: PBMCs, taken just over 32 days after intestinal transplant. The clonotype originates from a human patient who received an intestinal transplant, so some T cells may come from the graft donor.

CDR3 sequence: CASSLDRGRTNEQYF. Here the CDR3 DNA reads TGTGCCAGCAGCTTGGACAGGGGACGAACGAACGAGCAGTACTTC. This sequence joins TRBV11-1 and TRBJ2-7, with 9 positions matching TRBD1. Unmatched junction bases numbered 8, after V lost 3 bases and J lost 5 bases. Germline CDR1 reads SGHAT; CDR2 reads FQDESV (reference sequence). The CDR3 extends over 15 amino acids.